A single sample is the source of the 5 T cell receptor beta chains below, sequenced in a study of radiotherapy plus CTLA-4 blockade in lung cancer. Some clones are missing from TCRdb's copy, which holds only in-frame ones; the method was immunoSEQ multiplex PCR. The sample yields more than 25,000 clones, over 60% seen once. The specimen was peripheral blood, collected from a patient treated with radiotherapy plus ipilimumab. These receptor sequences come from a human donor with non-small cell lung cancer that progressed on radiotherapy plus ipilimumab.

The J gene is TRBJ2-7, the V gene TRBV5-1; 9 bases align to TRBD2. This CDR3 comprises 13 residues. Germline CDR1 is SGHRS and CDR2 is YFSETQ. The trim removed 6 bases at V and 7 bases at J, leaving 8 bases unmatched. In DNA form, the CDR3 reads TGCGCCAGCAACCCCGCGGGGGGGCGGGAGCAGTACTTC. Its protein product is CASNPAGGREQYF.

The rearrangement joins TRBV5-6 to TRBJ1-6, with D possibly matching TRBD1 (5 bases). V lost 0 bases and J 7 bases, leaving 8 bases between the germline ends. Germline lookup yields CDR1 SGHDT and CDR2 YYEEEE. The CDR3 contains 14 residues. CDR3 nucleotides: TGTGCCAGCAGCTTGGCAGGGTACAATTCACCCCTCCACTTT. Amino acids: CASSLAGYNSPLHF.

In this sample, this clone turned up a few times. The rearrangement uses TRBV5-1 and TRBJ1-1; 8 nucleotides align to TRBD1. The CDR3 contains 15 residues. Losses at the gene ends were 4 bases for V and 4 bases for J; bases not matched to a gene: 9. Germline V lookup: CDR1 SGHRS, CDR2 YFSETQ. In nucleotides, the CDR3 is TGCGCCAGCAGCGCGGCCGGACAGGGTTCCACTGAAGCTTTCTTT. This translates into CASSAAGQGSTEAFF.

This sequence joins TRBV27 and TRBJ2-2, with 7 bases aligning to TRBD1. This CDR3 is 15 amino acids long. Germline assignment: CDR1 MNHEY and CDR2 SMNVEV (reference sequence). Trimming took 6 bases from V and 2 from J; bases not matched to a gene: 6. The CDR3 reads CASRRGQLNTGELFF. The DNA of the CDR3 is TGTGCCAGCAGGAGGGGACAGCTCAACACCGGGGAGCTGTTTTTT.

The J gene is TRBJ1-2, the V gene TRBV29-1; the match to TRBD1 covers 8 bases. Per the germline V gene, CDR1 is SQVTM and CDR2 is ANQGSEA. V lost 7 bases to trimming and J lost 4 bases; unmatched junction nucleotides: 5. The CDR3 sequence is 12 residues long. The CDR3 here is CSGSGGGYGYTF. Written as DNA, the CDR3 is TGCAGCGGTTCAGGGGGCGGCTATGGCTACACCTTC.